One sample yielded the 21 T cell receptor beta chains listed below, sequenced in a study of graft-versus-host responses after intestinal transplantation. No antigen is known for these receptors. Profiling relied on immunoSEQ multiplex PCR, and the TCRdb table lists in-frame clones only, not all of them. The repertoire includes approximately 82,000 clones, 90% to 95% of them detected once, and over 0.08% sits in the top ten. The sequencing used unstimulated CD4+ T cells sorted from spleen or lymph node cells, collected before intestinal transplant. These TCRs come from a human donor who received an intestinal transplant.

J is TRBJ2-7 and V is TRBV11-3; possible D gene TRBD2, 5 bases. V lost 1 base and J lost 4, with 8 bases in between. Germline V gene lookup returns CDR1 SGHNT and CDR2 YENEEA. CDR3 length: 13 residues. The CDR3 protein is CASSLGTEYEQYF. CDR3 DNA sequence: TGTGCCAGCAGCTTAGGGACTGAGTACGAGCAGTACTTC.

The J gene is TRBJ2-7, the V gene TRBV19; 9 bases fit TRBD1. This CDR3 has 15 amino acids. Germline V lookup: CDR1 LNHDA, CDR2 SQIVND (reference sequence). V lost 5 bases, J lost 5 bases, and 10 bases stayed unmatched. In DNA form, the CDR3 reads TGTGCCAGTAGTGCTACCGGGACAGGGTTCCACGAGCAGTACTTC. It encodes CASSATGTGFHEQYF.

A note on this clone: One end of the junction varies from germline; a read error may be responsible. V and J are TRBV7-9 and TRBJ1-3; D not resolved. In germline, CDR1 is SEHNR, CDR2 FQNEAQ (reference sequence). This CDR3 region has 12 residues. The CDR3 bases are TGTGCCAGCAACTTAATTGGAGACACCATATATTTT. Translated: CASNLIGDTIYF.

V gene TRBV2 combines with J gene TRBJ1-1, with D perhaps TRBD1 (5 bases). Germline loops: CDR1 SNHLY, CDR2 FYNNEI. V was clipped by 8 bases and J by 10 bases, with 20 bases between them. The CDR3 extends over 13 amino acids. CDR3 amino acids: CASGGETSWGAFF. DNA of the CDR3: TGTGCCAGCGGGGGGGAGACATCCTGGGGAGCTTTCTTT.

The chain recombines TRBV5-4 with TRBJ1-6; TRBD1 matches at 9 bases. The V gene end was trimmed by 6 bases and the J gene end by 7 bases; junction bases not matched to a gene: 5. Germline CDR1 SGHNT, CDR2 YYREEE (reference sequence). The CDR3 consists of 14 residues. CDR3 sequence reads: CASMQDRGNSPLHF. The CDR3 DNA follows: TGTGCCAGCATGCAGGACAGGGGAAATTCACCCCTCCACTTT.

The chain's CDR3 is CASNAGTSGGASGEQYF. The CDR3 DNA reads as TGTGCCAGCAACGCCGGGACTAGCGGGGGGGCCTCTGGCGAGCAGTACTTC. The V gene is TRBV11-2, the J gene TRBJ2-7, with TRBD2 matching over 16 bases. This CDR3 contains 17 residues. The J segment lost 6 bases and the V segment lost 7 bases, leaving 12 bases of the junction unmatched. Germline assignment: CDR1 SGHAT and CDR2 FQNNGV.

The chain employs TRBV19 and TRBJ1-2; TRBD1 might be the D (6 bases). The CDR3 loop spans 13 amino acids. The V end lost 4 bases, the J end lost 4 bases, and 10 bases lay between the germline ends. Looked up from germline, CDR1 is LNHDA and CDR2 is SQIVND (reference sequence). CDR3: CASSTGQRYGYTF. The CDR3 DNA reads TGTGCCAGTAGTACCGGACAGCGCTATGGCTACACCTTC.

The V and J genes are TRBV7-2 and TRBJ2-3; no definite D call. V was pared by 2 bases and J by 5 bases, with 5 bases between. CDR1 is SGHTA, CDR2 FQGNSA, per germline. The CDR3 loop spans 12 amino acids. CDR3 protein: CASSLRRDTQYF. In nucleotides, the CDR3 is TGTGCCAGCAGCTTAAGGAGAGATACGCAGTATTTT. Filled out from reference TRBV7-2 and TRBJ2-3, the complete variable domain reads GAGVSQSPSNKVTEKGKDVELRCDPISGHTALYWYRQSLGQGLEFLIYFQGNSAPDKSGLPSDRFSAERTGGSVSTLTIQRTQQEDSAVYLCASSLRRDTQYFGPGTRLTVL.

The chain links TRBV6-1 to TRBJ1-2; the D gene is possibly TRBD1 (6 bases). V was cut by 6 bases and J by 4 bases, with 12 bases left in between. Germline CDR1 and CDR2: MNHNS and SASEGT. This CDR3 is built from 13 residues. Here the CDR3 reads CASSPGQTYGYTF. The CDR3 coding sequence is TGTGCCAGCAGCCCGGGACAAACCTATGGCTACACCTTC.

This sequence joins TRBV11-2 and TRBJ1-2; 7 bases map to TRBD1. The length of the CDR3 is 15 residues. Germline CDR1 reads SGHAT; CDR2 reads FQNNGV. After removal of 1 base from V and 4 bases from J, the junction contained 6 bases not matched to a gene. CDR3 sequence: CASSLARTGGYGYTF. The CDR3 nucleotides are TGTGCCAGCAGCTTAGCCCGGACAGGCGGCTATGGCTACACCTTC.

The chain recombines TRBV19 with TRBJ1-2; a weak D match, TRBD1 (5 bases). The V and J ends lost 7 bases and 5 bases respectively, with 17 bases between them. The CDR3 totals 14 residues. The germline V gene encodes CDR1 LNHDA and CDR2 SQIVND (reference sequence). The DNA for the CDR3 is TGTGCCAGTACCGAAAGGACGGGGGTTTATGGCTACACCTTC. Its protein is CASTERTGVYGYTF.

The CDR3 here is CASSSGLAGSVDTQYF. DNA of the CDR3: TGTGCCAGCAGCTCGGGACTAGCGGGGTCGGTAGATACGCAGTATTTT. The chain couples TRBV5-5 to TRBJ2-3; 13 bases agree with TRBD2. The CDR3 consists of 16 residues. Losses at the gene ends were 3 bases for V and 5 bases for J; bases not matched to a gene: 6. From germline, CDR1 is SGHKS and CDR2 YYEKEE (reference sequence).

The chain employs TRBV5-1 and TRBJ1-1, with D perhaps TRBD1 (6 bases). CDR1 and CDR2 from the germline V gene are SGHRS and YFSETQ. V dropped 0 bases and J dropped 0 bases, with 9 bases sitting between them. The length of the CDR3 is 15 residues. CDR3 protein: CASSLDRVMNTEAFF. In DNA form, the CDR3 reads TGCGCCAGCAGCTTGGACAGGGTAATGAACACTGAAGCTTTCTTT.

This clone was counted once. J is TRBJ2-5 and V is TRBV5-6; D uncertain. The V and J ends lost 6 bases and 4 bases respectively, with 16 bases between them. Per the germline V gene, CDR1 is SGHDT and CDR2 is YYEEEE. The CDR3 extends over 14 amino acids. The CDR3 loop is CASTSLGRGETQYF. The CDR3 DNA reads as TGTGCCAGCACCTCGTTGGGTAGAGGAGAGACCCAGTACTTC.

DNA for the CDR3: TGTGCCAGTAGTATAAGAAGACTAGCGGGCGACACAGATACGCAGTATTTT. Its translation is CASSIRRLAGDTDTQYF. This sequence joins TRBV19 and TRBJ2-3; 10 nucleotides align to TRBD2. This CDR3 is 17 amino acids long. The germline CDR1 and CDR2 sequences are LNHDA and SQIVND (reference sequence). V was clipped by 2 bases and J by 2 bases; unmatched bases: 7.

V usage is TRBV30 and J usage is TRBJ2-3; TRBD2 agrees at 8 bases. V gave up 7 bases and J gave up 5 bases; unmatched junction bases: 20. The CDR3 is 17 amino acids. The germline gives CDR1 GTSNPN, CDR2 SVGIG (reference sequence). CDR3 protein: CAYDPIKVAGSVDTQYF. The CDR3 nucleotides read TGTGCCTACGATCCGATTAAGGTAGCGGGGTCGGTAGATACGCAGTATTTT.

This sequence joins TRBV11-1 and TRBJ1-6, with D possibly TRBD1 on 6 matching bases. The CDR3 extends over 15 amino acids. The ends were cut back, 1 base at V and 7 bases at J, with 11 bases in the middle. Germline CDR1 reads SGHAT; CDR2 reads FQDESV (reference sequence). CDR3 protein: CASSLDGGQNSPLHF. As DNA, the CDR3 is TGTGCCAGCAGCTTAGACGGGGGGCAAAATTCACCCCTCCACTTT.

The chain employs TRBV19 and TRBJ2-2; 9 bases map to TRBD2. This CDR3 has 17 residues. In germline, CDR1 is LNHDA, CDR2 SQIVND (reference sequence). V lost 2 bases and J lost 2; bases outside the gene matches: 6. In DNA form, the CDR3 reads TGTGCCAGTAGTATAAGGGCTAGCGGGGCAAACACCGGGGAGCTGTTTTTT. Translated: CASSIRASGANTGELFF.

The DNA of the CDR3 is TGTGCCAGCAGTTACCTAGATCCGGCTGGGTATGGCTACACCTTC. Amino acid sequence: CASSYLDPAGYGYTF. The rearrangement joins TRBV6-5 to TRBJ1-2; D not resolved. V lost 2 bases, J lost 5 bases, and 15 bases lay in between. Germline CDR1 is MNHEY and CDR2 is SVGAGI. The CDR3 spans 15 residues.

This clone was detected a few times. J is TRBJ2-1 and V is TRBV19; 8 nucleotides line up with TRBD2. The V gene's germline CDR1 is LNHDA and CDR2 SQIVND (reference sequence). The CDR3 is 16 residues long. The V gene end was trimmed by 3 bases and the J gene end by 1 base; junction bases not matched to a gene: 5. CDR3 loop: CASSMVRGGSYNEQFF. For the CDR3, the DNA is TGTGCCAGTAGTATGGTTCGGGGGGGTTCCTACAATGAGCAGTTCTTC. Based on the CDR3 plus reference TRBV19 and TRBJ2-1, the full variable domain is DGGITQSPKYLFRKEGQNVTLSCEQNLNHDAMYWYRQDPGQGLRLIYYSQIVNDFQKGDIAEGYSVSREKKESFPLTVTSAQKNPTAFYLCASSMVRGGSYNEQFFGPGTRLTVL.

This clone has a single count. J is TRBJ1-6 and V is TRBV7-9; D remains ambiguous. The CDR3 consists of 16 residues. Trimming stripped 5 bases from V and 6 bases from J, with 17 bases between. CDR1 and CDR2 from the germline V gene are SEHNR and FQNEAQ (reference sequence). The chain's CDR3 is CASSQRDRLVNSPLHF. DNA of the CDR3: TGTGCCAGCAGCCAGCGGGATCGACTAGTTAATTCACCCCTCCACTTT.